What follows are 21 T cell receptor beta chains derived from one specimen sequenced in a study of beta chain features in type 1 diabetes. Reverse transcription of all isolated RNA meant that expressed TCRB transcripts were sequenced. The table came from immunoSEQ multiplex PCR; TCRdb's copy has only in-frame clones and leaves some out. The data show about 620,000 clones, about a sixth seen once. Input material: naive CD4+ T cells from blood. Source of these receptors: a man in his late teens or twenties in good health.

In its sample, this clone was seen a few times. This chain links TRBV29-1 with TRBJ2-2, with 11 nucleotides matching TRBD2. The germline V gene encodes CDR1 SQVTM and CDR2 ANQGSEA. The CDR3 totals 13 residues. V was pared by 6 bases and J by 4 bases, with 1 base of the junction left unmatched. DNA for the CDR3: TGCAGCGTGGGGACTAGCGGCACCGGGGAGCTGTTTTTT. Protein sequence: CSVGTSGTGELFF.

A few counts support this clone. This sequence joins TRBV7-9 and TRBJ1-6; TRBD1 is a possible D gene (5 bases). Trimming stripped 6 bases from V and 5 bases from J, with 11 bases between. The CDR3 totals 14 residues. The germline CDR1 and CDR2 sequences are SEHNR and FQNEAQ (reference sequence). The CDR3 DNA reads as TGTGCCAGCAGGCAGGGCCCCGATAATTCACCCCTCCACTTT. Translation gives CASRQGPDNSPLHF.

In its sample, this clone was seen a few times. The CDR3 DNA is TGTGCCACCAGCAGAGATCGTCGGGAGGGGGCCAGCTCCTACAATGAGCAGTTCTTC. Amino acid sequence: CATSRDRREGASSYNEQFF. The V and J genes are TRBV15 and TRBJ2-1; a possible D gene is TRBD2 (8 bases). Looked up from germline, CDR1 is LNHNV and CDR2 is YYDKDF (reference sequence). CDR3 length: 19 amino acids. V lost 0 bases and J 0 bases, leaving 18 bases between the germline ends.

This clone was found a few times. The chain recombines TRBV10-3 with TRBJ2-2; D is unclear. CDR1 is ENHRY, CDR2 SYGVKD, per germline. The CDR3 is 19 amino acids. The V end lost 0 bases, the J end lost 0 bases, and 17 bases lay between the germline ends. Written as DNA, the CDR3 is TGTGCCATCAGTGAGTCGAGTAGGTTCCAGCAGGCGAACACCGGGGAGCTGTTTTTT. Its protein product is CAISESSRFQQANTGELFF.

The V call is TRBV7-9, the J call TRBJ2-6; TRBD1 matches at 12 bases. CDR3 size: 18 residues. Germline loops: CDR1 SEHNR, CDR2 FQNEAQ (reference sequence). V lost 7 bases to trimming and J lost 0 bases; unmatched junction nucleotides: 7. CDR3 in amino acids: CASNPEGQGASGANVLTF. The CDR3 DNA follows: TGTGCCAGCAACCCCGAGGGACAGGGGGCCTCTGGGGCCAACGTCCTGACTTTC.

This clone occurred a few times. This CDR3 is CATSRDRIRGHADTQYF. DNA of the CDR3: TGTGCCACCAGCAGAGATCGCATCAGGGGGCATGCAGATACGCAGTATTTT. V usage is TRBV15 and J usage is TRBJ2-3, with 8 bases lining up with TRBD1. Losses at the gene ends were 0 bases for V and 4 bases for J; bases not matched to a gene: 9. This CDR3 has 17 residues. Germline assignment: CDR1 LNHNV and CDR2 YYDKDF (reference sequence).

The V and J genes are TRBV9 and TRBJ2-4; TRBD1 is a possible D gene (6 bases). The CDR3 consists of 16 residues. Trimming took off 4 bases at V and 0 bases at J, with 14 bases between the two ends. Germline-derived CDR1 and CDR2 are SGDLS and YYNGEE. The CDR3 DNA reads TGTGCCAGCAGCCCCAGACAGGAGCTAGCCAAAAACATTCAGTACTTC. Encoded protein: CASSPRQELAKNIQYF.

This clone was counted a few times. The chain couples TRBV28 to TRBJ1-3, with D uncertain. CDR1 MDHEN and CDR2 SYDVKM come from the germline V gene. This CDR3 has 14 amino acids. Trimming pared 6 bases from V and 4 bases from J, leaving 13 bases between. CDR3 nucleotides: TGTGCCAGCAGCCTGTTCCGGGGAGGAAACACCATATATTTT. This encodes CASSLFRGGNTIYF. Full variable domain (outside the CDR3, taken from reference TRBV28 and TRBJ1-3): DVKVTQSSRYLVKRTGEKVFLECVQDMDHENMFWYRQDPGLGLRLIYFSYDVKMKEKGDIPEGYSVSREKKERFSLILESASTNQTSMYLCASSLFRGGNTIYFGEGSWLTVV.

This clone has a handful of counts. The CDR3 sequence is CSTGLASYNEQFF. The CDR3 DNA is TGCAGCACGGGACTAGCGTCCTACAATGAGCAGTTCTTC. J is TRBJ2-1 and V is TRBV29-1; 10 nucleotides agree with TRBD2. V gave up 8 bases and J gave up 1 base; unmatched junction bases: 2. The CDR3 runs 13 residues. Germline CDR1 reads SQVTM; CDR2 reads ANQGSEA.

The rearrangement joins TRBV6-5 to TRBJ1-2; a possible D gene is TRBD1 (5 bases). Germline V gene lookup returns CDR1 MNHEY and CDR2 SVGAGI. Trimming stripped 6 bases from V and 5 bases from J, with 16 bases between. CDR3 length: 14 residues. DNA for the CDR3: TGTGCCAGCAGCCTTCGACAGCTGACTTATGGCTACACCTTC. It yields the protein CASSLRQLTYGYTF.

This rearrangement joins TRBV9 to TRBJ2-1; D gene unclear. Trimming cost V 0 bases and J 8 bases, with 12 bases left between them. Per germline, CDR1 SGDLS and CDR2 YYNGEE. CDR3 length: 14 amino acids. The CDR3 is CASSVGESPHEQFF. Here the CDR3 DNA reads TGTGCCAGCAGCGTAGGTGAGTCTCCCCATGAGCAGTTCTTC.

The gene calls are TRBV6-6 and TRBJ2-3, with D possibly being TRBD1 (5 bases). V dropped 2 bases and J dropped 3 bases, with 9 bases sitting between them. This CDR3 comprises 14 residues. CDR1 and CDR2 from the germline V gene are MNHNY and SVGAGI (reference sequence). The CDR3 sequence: CASSYRGMTDTQYF. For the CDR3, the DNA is TGTGCCAGCAGTTACAGGGGAATGACAGATACGCAGTATTTT.

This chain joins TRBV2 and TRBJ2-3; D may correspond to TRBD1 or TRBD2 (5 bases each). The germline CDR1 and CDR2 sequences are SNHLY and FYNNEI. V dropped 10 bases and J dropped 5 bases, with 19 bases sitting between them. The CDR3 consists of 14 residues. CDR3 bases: TGTGCCAACAACCCGGGACGGGGAGAAGATACGCAGTATTTT. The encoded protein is CANNPGRGEDTQYF.

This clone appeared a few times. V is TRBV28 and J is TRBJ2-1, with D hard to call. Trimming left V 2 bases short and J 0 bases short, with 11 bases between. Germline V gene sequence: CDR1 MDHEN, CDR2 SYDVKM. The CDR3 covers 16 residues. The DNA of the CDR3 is TGTGCCAGCAGTTTACGGCCGACAAGCTCCTACAATGAGCAGTTCTTC. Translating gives CASSLRPTSSYNEQFF. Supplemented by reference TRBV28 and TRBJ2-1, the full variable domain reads DVKVTQSSRYLVKRTGEKVFLECVQDMDHENMFWYRQDPGLGLRLIYFSYDVKMKEKGDIPEGYSVSREKKERFSLILESASTNQTSMYLCASSLRPTSSYNEQFFGPGTRLTVL.

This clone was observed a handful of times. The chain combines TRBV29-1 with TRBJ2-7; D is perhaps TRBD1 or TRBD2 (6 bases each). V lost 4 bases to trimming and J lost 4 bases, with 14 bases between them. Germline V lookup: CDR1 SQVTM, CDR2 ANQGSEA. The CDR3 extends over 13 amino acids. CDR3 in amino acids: CSVAGGDWYEQYF. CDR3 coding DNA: TGCAGCGTTGCCGGGGGCGATTGGTACGAGCAGTACTTC.

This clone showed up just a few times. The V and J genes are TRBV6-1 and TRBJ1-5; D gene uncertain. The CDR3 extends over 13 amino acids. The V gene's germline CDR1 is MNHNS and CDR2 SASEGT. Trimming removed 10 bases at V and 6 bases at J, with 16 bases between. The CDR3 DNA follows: TGTGCCACTCGGACGGTGTTGGGTCAGCCCCAGCATTTT. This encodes CATRTVLGQPQHF.

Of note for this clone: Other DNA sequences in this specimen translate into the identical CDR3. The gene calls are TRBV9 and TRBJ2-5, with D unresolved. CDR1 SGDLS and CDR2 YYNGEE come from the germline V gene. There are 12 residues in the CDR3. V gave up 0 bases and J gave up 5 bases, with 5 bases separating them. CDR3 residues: CASSVGRETQYF. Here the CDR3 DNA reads TGTGCCAGCAGCGTAGGAAGGGAGACCCAGTACTTC.

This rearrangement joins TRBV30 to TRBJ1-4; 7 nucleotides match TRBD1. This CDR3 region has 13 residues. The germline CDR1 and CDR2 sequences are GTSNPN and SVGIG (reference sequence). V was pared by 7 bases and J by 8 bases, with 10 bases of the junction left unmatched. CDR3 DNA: TGTGCCTCAACCAAGGGGGCTTCGGAAAAACTGTTTTTT. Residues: CASTKGASEKLFF.

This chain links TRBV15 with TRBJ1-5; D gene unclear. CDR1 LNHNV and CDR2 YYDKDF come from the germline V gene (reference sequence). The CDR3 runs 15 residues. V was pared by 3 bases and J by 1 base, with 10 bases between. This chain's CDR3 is CATSSHPGSNQPQHF. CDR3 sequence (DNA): TGTGCCACCAGCAGCCACCCCGGAAGCAATCAGCCCCAGCATTTT.

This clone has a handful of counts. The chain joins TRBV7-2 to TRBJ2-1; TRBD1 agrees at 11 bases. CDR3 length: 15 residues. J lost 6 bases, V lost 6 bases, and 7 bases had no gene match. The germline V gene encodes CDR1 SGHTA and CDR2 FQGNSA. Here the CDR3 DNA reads TGTGCCAGCAGTACGGACAGGGGGCGCGGCAATGAGCAGTTCTTC. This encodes CASSTDRGRGNEQFF.

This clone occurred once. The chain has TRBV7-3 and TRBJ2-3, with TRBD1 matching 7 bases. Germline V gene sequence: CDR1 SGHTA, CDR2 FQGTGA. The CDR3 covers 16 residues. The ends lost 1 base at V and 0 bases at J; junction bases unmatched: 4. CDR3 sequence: CASSLKGTASTDTQYF. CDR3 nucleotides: TGTGCCAGCAGCTTAAAAGGGACAGCTAGCACAGATACGCAGTATTTT.